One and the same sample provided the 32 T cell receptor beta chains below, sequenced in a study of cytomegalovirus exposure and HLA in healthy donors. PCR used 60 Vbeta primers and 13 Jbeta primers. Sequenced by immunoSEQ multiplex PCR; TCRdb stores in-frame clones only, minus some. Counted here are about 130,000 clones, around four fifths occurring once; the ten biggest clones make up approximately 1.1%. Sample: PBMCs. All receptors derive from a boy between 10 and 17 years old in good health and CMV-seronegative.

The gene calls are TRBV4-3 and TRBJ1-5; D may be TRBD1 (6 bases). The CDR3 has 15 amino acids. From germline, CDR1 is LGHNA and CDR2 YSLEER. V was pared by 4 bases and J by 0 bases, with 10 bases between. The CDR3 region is CASSPGQNSNQPQHF. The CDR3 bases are TGCGCCAGCAGCCCGGGACAAAATAGCAATCAGCCCCAGCATTTT.

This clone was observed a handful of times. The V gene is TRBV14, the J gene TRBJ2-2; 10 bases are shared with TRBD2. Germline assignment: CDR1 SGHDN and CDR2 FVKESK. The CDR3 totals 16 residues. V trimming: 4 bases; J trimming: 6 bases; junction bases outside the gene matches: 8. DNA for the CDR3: TGTGCCAGCAGCCCACTAGCGGGATGGAGACCCGGGGAGCTGTTTTTT. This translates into CASSPLAGWRPGELFF.

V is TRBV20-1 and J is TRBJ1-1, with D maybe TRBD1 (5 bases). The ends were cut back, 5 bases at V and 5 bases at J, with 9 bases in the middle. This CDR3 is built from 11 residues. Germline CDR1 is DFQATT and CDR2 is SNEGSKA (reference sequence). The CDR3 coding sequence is TGCAGTGCTTGGGGCAGTACTGAAGCTTTCTTT. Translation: CSAWGSTEAFF.

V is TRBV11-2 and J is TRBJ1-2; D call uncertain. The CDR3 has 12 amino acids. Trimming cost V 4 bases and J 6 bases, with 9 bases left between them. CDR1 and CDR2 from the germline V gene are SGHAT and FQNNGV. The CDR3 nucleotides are TGTGCCAGCAGCTCCTCTATAGATGGCTACACCTTC. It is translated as CASSSSIDGYTF.

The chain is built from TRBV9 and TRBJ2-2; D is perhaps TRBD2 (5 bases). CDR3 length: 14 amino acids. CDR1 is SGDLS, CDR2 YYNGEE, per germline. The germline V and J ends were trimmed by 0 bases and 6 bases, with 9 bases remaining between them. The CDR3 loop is CASSVDPSSGELFF. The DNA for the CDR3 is TGTGCCAGCAGCGTAGATCCTAGCTCCGGGGAGCTGTTTTTT.

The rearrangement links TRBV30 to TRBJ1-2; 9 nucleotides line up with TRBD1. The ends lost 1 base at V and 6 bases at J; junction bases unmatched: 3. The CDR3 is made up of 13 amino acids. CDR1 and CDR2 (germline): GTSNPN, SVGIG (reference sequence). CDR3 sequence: CAWSDGTGNGYTF. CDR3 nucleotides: TGTGCCTGGAGTGATGGGACAGGGAATGGCTACACCTTC. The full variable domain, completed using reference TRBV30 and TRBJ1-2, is SQTIHQWPATLVQPVGSPLSLECTVEGTSNPNLYWYRQAAGRGLQLLFYSVGIGQISSEVPQNLSASRPQDRQFILSSKKLLLSDSGFYLCAWSDGTGNGYTFGSGTRLTVV.

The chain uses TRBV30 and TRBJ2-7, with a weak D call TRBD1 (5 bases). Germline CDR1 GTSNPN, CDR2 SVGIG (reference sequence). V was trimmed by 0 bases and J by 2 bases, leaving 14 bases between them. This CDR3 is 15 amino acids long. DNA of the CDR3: TGTGCCTGGAGTGTCCTCTGGGGCAGTGCCTACGAGCAGTACTTC. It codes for CAWSVLWGSAYEQYF.

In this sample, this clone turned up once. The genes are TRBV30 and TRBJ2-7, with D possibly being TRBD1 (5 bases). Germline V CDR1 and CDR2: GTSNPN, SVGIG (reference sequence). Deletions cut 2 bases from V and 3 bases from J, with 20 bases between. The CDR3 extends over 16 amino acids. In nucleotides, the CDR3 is TGTGCCTGGAGTCCGCACCGGCAGGGTCTATTCTACGAGCAGTACTTC. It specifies CAWSPHRQGLFYEQYF.

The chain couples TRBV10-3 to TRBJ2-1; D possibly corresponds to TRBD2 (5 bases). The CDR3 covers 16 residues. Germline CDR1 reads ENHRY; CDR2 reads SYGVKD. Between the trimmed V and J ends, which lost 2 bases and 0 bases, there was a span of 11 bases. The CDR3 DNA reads TGTGCCATCAGTGAGGAGAGGGCGGCCTCCTACAATGAGCAGTTCTTC. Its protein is CAISEERAASYNEQFF.

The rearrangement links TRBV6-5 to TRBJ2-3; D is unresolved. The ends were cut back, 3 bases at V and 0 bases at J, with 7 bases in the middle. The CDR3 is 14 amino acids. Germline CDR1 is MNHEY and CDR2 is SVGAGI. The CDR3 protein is CASSYGRSTDTQYF. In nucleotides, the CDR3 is TGTGCCAGCAGTTATGGCCGAAGCACAGATACGCAGTATTTT.

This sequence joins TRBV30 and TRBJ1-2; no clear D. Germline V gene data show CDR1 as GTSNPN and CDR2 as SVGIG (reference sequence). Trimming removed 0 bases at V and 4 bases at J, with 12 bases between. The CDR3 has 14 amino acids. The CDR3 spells CAWSVLVDTYGYTF. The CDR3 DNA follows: TGTGCCTGGAGTGTTCTGGTAGACACCTATGGCTACACCTTC.

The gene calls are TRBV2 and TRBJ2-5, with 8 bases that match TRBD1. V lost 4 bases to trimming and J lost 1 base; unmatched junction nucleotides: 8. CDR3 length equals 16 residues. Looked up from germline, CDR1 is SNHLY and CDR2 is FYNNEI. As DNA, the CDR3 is TGTGCCAGCAGTGGTTACCTTGACAGGGGCCAAGAGACCCAGTACTTC. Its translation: CASSGYLDRGQETQYF. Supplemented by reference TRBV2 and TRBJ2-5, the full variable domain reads EPEVTQTPSHQVTQMGQEVILRCVPISNHLYFYWYRQILGQKVEFLVSFYNNEISEKSEIFDDQFSVERPDGSNFTLKIRSTKLEDSAMYFCASSGYLDRGQETQYFGPGTRLLVL.

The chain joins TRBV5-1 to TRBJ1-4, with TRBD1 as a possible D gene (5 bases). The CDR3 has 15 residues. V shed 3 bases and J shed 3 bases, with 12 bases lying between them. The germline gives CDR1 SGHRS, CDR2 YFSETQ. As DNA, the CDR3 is TGCGCCAGCAGCTCTGGGGCAGGGCCTAATGAAAAACTGTTTTTT. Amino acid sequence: CASSSGAGPNEKLFF.

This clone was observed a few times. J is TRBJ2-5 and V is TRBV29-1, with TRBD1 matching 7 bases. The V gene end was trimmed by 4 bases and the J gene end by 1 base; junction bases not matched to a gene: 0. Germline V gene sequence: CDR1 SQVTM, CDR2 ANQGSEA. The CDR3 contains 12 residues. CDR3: CSVGQGQETQYF. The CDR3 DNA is TGCAGCGTTGGACAGGGCCAAGAGACCCAGTACTTC. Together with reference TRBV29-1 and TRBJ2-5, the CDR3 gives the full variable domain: SAVISQKPSRDICQRGTSLTIQCQVDSQVTMMFWYRQQPGQSLTLIATANQGSEATYESGFVIDKFPISRPNLTFSTLTVSNMSPEDSSIYLCSVGQGQETQYFGPGTRLLVL.

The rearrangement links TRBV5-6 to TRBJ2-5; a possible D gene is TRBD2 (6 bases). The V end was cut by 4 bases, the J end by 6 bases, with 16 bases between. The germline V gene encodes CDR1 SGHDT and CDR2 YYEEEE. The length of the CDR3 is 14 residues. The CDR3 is CASSAGRGRKTQYF. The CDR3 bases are TGTGCCAGCAGCGCGGGTCGGGGGAGAAAGACCCAGTACTTC.

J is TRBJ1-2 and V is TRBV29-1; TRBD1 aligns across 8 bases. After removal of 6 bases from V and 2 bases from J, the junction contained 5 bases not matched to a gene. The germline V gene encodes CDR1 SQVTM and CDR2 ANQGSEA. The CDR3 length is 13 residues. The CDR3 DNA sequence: TGCAGCGTCCCGACAGGGGCAAACTATGGCTACACCTTC. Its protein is CSVPTGANYGYTF.

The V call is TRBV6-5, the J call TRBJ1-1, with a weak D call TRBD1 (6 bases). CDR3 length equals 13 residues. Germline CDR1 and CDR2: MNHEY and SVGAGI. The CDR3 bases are TGTGCTACCTCGGGGGGCAGGTACACTGAAGCTTTCTTT. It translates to CATSGGRYTEAFF.

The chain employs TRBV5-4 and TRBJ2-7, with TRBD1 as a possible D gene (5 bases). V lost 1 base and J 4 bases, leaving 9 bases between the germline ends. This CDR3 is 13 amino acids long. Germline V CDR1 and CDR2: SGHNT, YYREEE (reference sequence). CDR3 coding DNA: TGTGCCAGCAGCTTGCCAGGGAAGTACGAGCAGTACTTC. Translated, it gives CASSLPGKYEQYF.

CDR3 bases: TGTGCCAGCAGTGAACGAGGTAGCGGGAGCTACGAGCAGTACTTC. Protein product: CASSERGSGSYEQYF. This chain joins TRBV6-1 and TRBJ2-7, with 9 bases fitting TRBD2. Trimming cost V 2 bases and J 3 bases; bases outside gene matches: 5. The CDR3 covers 15 residues. CDR1 is MNHNS and CDR2 is SASEGT in the germline V gene.

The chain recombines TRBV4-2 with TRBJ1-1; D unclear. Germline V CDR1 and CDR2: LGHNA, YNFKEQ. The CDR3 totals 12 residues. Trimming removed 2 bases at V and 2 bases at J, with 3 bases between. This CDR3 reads CASSQHNTEAFF. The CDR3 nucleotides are TGTGCCAGCAGCCAACATAACACTGAAGCTTTCTTT.

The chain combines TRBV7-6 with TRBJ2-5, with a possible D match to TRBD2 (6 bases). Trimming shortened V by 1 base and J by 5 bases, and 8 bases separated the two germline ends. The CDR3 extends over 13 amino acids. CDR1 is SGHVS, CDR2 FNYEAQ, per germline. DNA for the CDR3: TGTGCCAGCAGCTTAGGCGGGATTGAGACCCAGTACTTC. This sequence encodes CASSLGGIETQYF. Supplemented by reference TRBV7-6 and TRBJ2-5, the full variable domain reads GAGVSQSPRYKVTKRGQDVALRCDPISGHVSLYWYRQALGQGPEFLTYFNYEAQQDKSGLPNDRFSAERPEGSISTLTIQRTEQRDSAMYRCASSLGGIETQYFGPGTRLLVL.

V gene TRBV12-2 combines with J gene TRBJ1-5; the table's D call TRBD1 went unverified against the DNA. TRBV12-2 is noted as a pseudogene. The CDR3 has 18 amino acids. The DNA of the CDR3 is TGTGCAAGTCGCTTTCACGCCCTCTGGGCAGGGCAGGATCAGCCCCAGCATTTT. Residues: CASRFHALWAGQDQPQHF.

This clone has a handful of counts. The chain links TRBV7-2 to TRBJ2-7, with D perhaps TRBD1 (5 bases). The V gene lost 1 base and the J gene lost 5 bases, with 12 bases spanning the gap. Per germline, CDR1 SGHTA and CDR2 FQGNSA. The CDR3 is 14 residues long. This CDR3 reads CASSLGRGSDEQYF. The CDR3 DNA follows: TGTGCCAGCAGCTTAGGTAGGGGCAGCGACGAGCAGTACTTC.

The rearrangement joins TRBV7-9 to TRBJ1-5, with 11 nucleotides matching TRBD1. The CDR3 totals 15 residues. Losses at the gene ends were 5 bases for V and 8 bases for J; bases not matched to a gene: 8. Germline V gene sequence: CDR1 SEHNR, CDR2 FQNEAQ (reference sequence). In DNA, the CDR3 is TGTGCCAGCAGCGACGACCGGGACAGGGGGGAGCCCCAGCATTTT. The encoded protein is CASSDDRDRGEPQHF.

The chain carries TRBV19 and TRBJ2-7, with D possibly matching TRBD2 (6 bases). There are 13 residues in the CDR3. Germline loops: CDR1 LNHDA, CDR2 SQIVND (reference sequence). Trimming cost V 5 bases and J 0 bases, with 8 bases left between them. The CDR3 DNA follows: TGTGCCAGTAGTGCCGGGAGCTCCTACGAGCAGTACTTC. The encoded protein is CASSAGSSYEQYF.

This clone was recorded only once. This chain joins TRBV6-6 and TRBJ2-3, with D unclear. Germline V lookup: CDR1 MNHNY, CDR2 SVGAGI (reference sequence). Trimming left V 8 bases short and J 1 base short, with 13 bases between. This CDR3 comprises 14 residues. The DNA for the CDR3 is TGTGCCAGCCGCCCGTTCCGGGGCACAGATACGCAGTATTTT. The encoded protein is CASRPFRGTDTQYF.

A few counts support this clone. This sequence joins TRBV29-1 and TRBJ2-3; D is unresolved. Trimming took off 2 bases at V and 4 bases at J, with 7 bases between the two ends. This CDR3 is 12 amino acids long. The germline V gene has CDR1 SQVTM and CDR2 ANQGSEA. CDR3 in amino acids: CSVELAPDTQYF. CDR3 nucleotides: TGCAGCGTTGAATTGGCCCCAGATACGCAGTATTTT.

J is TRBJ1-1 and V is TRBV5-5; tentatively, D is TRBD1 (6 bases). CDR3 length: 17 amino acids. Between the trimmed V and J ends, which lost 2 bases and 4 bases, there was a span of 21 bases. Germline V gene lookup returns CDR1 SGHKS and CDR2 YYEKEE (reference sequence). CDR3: CASSFPTGWGKVTEAFF. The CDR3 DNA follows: TGTGCCAGCAGCTTTCCGACAGGCTGGGGTAAAGTCACTGAAGCTTTCTTT.

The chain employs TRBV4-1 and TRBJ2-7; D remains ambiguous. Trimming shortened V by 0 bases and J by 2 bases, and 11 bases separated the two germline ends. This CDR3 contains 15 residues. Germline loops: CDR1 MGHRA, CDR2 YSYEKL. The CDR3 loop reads CASSQDPRSPYEQYF. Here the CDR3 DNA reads TGCGCCAGCAGCCAAGACCCACGGAGCCCCTACGAGCAGTACTTC.

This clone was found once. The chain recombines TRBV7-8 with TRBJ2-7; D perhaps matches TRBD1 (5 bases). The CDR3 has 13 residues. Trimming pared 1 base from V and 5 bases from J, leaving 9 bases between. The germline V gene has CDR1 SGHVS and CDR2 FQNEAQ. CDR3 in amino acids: CASSLGGANEQYF. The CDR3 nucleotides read TGTGCCAGCAGCTTAGGTGGGGCGAACGAGCAGTACTTC.

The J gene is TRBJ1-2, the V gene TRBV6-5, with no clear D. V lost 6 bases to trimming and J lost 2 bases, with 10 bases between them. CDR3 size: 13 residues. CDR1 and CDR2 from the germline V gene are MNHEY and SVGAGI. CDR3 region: CASSRTGNYGYTF. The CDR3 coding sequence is TGTGCCAGCAGCCGGACGGGAAACTATGGCTACACCTTC.

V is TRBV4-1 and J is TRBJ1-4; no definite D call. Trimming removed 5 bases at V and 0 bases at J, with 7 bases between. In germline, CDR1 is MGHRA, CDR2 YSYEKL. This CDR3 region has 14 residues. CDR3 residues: CASSYGATNEKLFF. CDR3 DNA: TGCGCCAGCAGCTACGGAGCAACTAATGAAAAACTGTTTTTT.